These 27 T cell receptor beta chains came from one sample sequenced in a study of blood T cell repertoires in COVID-19. Method: immunoSEQ multiplex PCR; TCRdb's copy keeps in-frame clones and lacks some. This table holds 130,000 or so clones, 70% to 90% found once. Sequenced input: peripheral blood. The receptors were gathered from a man over 45 with acute or convalescent COVID-19.

This sequence joins TRBV2 and TRBJ1-2; 8 bases agree with TRBD1. The CDR3 loop spans 15 amino acids. V lost 8 bases to trimming and J lost 10 bases; unmatched junction nucleotides: 18. Looked up from germline, CDR1 is SNHLY and CDR2 is FYNNEI. DNA of the CDR3: TGTGCCAGCCGTGTTTCTGCAGGGGGCTTCGCTGACTACACCTTC. Translation gives CASRVSAGGFADYTF.

The rearrangement uses TRBV27 and TRBJ1-5; TRBD1 aligns across 8 bases. V lost 6 bases to trimming and J lost 4 bases; unmatched junction nucleotides: 8. CDR3 size: 15 residues. Germline lookup yields CDR1 MNHEY and CDR2 SMNVEV (reference sequence). CDR3 residues: CASSLAGQENQPQHF. CDR3 bases: TGTGCCAGCAGCTTAGCGGGACAGGAAAATCAGCCCCAGCATTTT.

This sequence joins TRBV19 and TRBJ2-7; D is perhaps TRBD2 (6 bases). The CDR3 is 13 amino acids. Trimming shortened V by 6 bases and J by 4 bases, and 13 bases separated the two germline ends. Germline V CDR1 and CDR2: LNHDA, SQIVND (reference sequence). CDR3 protein: CASREAGSYEQYF. The CDR3 DNA reads TGTGCCAGTAGGGAGGCGGGGAGTTACGAGCAGTACTTC.

This rearrangement joins TRBV28 to TRBJ2-1; possibly TRBD2 for D (6 bases). Looked up from germline, CDR1 is MDHEN and CDR2 is SYDVKM. V lost 8 bases and J lost 6, with 8 bases in between. The CDR3 sequence is 11 residues long. The CDR3 region has the DNA TGTGCCAGCTGGGGAGGCAATGAGCAGTTCTTC. Translation gives CASWGGNEQFF. Using reference TRBV28 and TRBJ2-1 for the parts outside the CDR3, the full variable domain is DVKVTQSSRYLVKRTGEKVFLECVQDMDHENMFWYRQDPGLGLRLIYFSYDVKMKEKGDIPEGYSVSREKKERFSLILESASTNQTSMYLCASWGGNEQFFGPGTRLTVL.

The V gene is TRBV6-6, the J gene TRBJ1-6; TRBD1 agrees at 9 bases. CDR3 length: 15 amino acids. Germline values: CDR1 MNHNY, CDR2 SVGAGI (reference sequence). V lost 4 bases and J lost 7; bases outside the gene matches: 5. CDR3 residues: CASSSGTGKNSPLHF. Here the CDR3 DNA reads TGTGCCAGCAGTTCCGGGACAGGGAAAAATTCACCCCTCCACTTT.

This clone occurred once. Other DNA variants within this sample encode the same CDR3. The rearrangement links TRBV18 to TRBJ1-5; TRBD1 matches 7 bases. The germline V gene encodes CDR1 KGHSH and CDR2 LQKENI. This CDR3 is 14 amino acids long. V was pared by 2 bases and J by 2 bases, with 0 bases of the junction left unmatched. CDR3 sequence: CASSPGQGNQPQHF. The DNA for the CDR3 is TGTGCCAGCTCACCAGGACAGGGCAATCAGCCCCAGCATTTT.

V and J are TRBV25-1 and TRBJ1-4; no reliable D call. This CDR3 has 14 amino acids. CDR1 and CDR2 (germline): MGHDK, SYGVNS. The V gene lost 1 base and the J gene lost 8 bases, with 11 bases spanning the gap. DNA of the CDR3: TGTGCCAGCAGTGAATTTGGGCCAGACGAAAAACTGTTTTTT. Protein product: CASSEFGPDEKLFF.

V gene TRBV2 combines with J gene TRBJ2-2, with D possibly matching TRBD1 (5 bases). The V end lost 4 bases, the J end lost 5 bases, and 11 bases lay between the germline ends. The CDR3 has 14 amino acids. Germline CDR1 SNHLY, CDR2 FYNNEI. The CDR3 here is CASSGKGMTGELFF. In DNA, the CDR3 is TGTGCCAGCAGTGGTAAGGGGATGACCGGGGAGCTGTTTTTT.

This clone was seen just once. The chain uses TRBV5-4 and TRBJ1-4, with D unresolved. The CDR3 extends over 13 amino acids. Germline V CDR1 and CDR2: SGHNT, YYREEE (reference sequence). The ends were cut back, 10 bases at V and 3 bases at J, with 13 bases in the middle. The CDR3 DNA reads TGTGCCTCCGGGAGAACAGCTAATGAAAAACTGTTTTTT. Translated: CASGRTANEKLFF.

The chain employs TRBV19 and TRBJ1-1, with 8 bases aligning to TRBD1. Germline assignment: CDR1 LNHDA and CDR2 SQIVND (reference sequence). This CDR3 is built from 15 residues. The V and J ends lost 6 bases and 6 bases, in that order; junction bases with no gene match: 12. The CDR3 here is CASSPRNRGVAEAFF. The CDR3 DNA follows: TGTGCCAGTAGCCCCAGAAACAGGGGGGTTGCTGAAGCTTTCTTT.

The CDR3 region is CASRRAGEEQFF. CDR3 DNA sequence: TGTGCCAGCAGACGGGCCGGGGAAGAGCAGTTCTTC. The chain links TRBV2 to TRBJ2-1; D possibly corresponds to TRBD2 (5 bases). The CDR3 loop spans 12 amino acids. V was trimmed by 6 bases and J by 10 bases, leaving 13 bases between them. Per germline, CDR1 SNHLY and CDR2 FYNNEI.

The chain combines TRBV19 with TRBJ1-2; no clear D. Looked up from germline, CDR1 is LNHDA and CDR2 is SQIVND (reference sequence). This CDR3 is 13 amino acids long. Trimming pared 8 bases from V and 1 base from J, leaving 11 bases between. The CDR3, as DNA: TGTGCCAGTCACTCCCCGGTTAACTATGGCTACACCTTC. Its translation: CASHSPVNYGYTF. The full variable domain, its missing parts supplied by reference TRBV19 and TRBJ1-2, is DGGITQSPKYLFRKEGQNVTLSCEQNLNHDAMYWYRQDPGQGLRLIYYSQIVNDFQKGDIAEGYSVSREKKESFPLTVTSAQKNPTAFYLCASHSPVNYGYTFGSGTRLTVV.

The chain uses TRBV5-1 and TRBJ2-3, with D unclear. Germline values: CDR1 SGHRS, CDR2 YFSETQ. The V end was cut by 3 bases, the J end by 1 base, with 15 bases between. CDR3 length equals 16 residues. In DNA, the CDR3 is TGCGCCAGCAGCTGGTCCCCCCCTACAGGCACAGATACGCAGTATTTT. It is translated as CASSWSPPTGTDTQYF.

The chain employs TRBV2 and TRBJ2-3; D is possibly TRBD2 (5 bases). The V and J ends lost 4 bases and 6 bases respectively, with 11 bases between them. Germline V gene data show CDR1 as SNHLY and CDR2 as FYNNEI. CDR3 size: 13 residues. The CDR3 DNA follows: TGTGCCAGCAGTGCGACCTCGGGGGATACGCAGTATTTT. It specifies CASSATSGDTQYF.

The V gene is TRBV13, the J gene TRBJ1-2; 8 bases line up with TRBD1. Germline CDR1 PRHDT, CDR2 FYEKMQ (reference sequence). Unmatched junction bases numbered 9, after V lost 7 bases and J lost 2 bases. The CDR3 has 15 amino acids. The CDR3 reads CASTSRTGWNYGYTF. In nucleotides, the CDR3 is TGTGCCAGCACCTCTCGGACAGGGTGGAACTATGGCTACACCTTC.

The chain couples TRBV5-1 to TRBJ2-7; tentative D call: TRBD2 (6 bases). Trimming cost V 0 bases and J 1 base, with 11 bases left between them. Germline V gene data show CDR1 as SGHRS and CDR2 as YFSETQ. CDR3 length: 15 amino acids. Here the CDR3 DNA reads TGCGCCAGCAGCTTGGCATTAGCGGCGTCCTACGAGCAGTACTTC. Translated, it gives CASSLALAASYEQYF.

This clone was observed a handful of times. This chain connects TRBV2 to TRBJ2-7, with a possible D match to TRBD1 (5 bases). The germline CDR1 and CDR2 sequences are SNHLY and FYNNEI. The CDR3 covers 13 residues. V lost 5 bases and J lost 3, with 11 bases in between. The CDR3: CASSLRQFYEQYF. The DNA of the CDR3 is TGTGCCAGCAGTCTCCGACAGTTCTACGAGCAGTACTTC.

In its sample, this clone was seen a few times. CDR3 nucleotide sequence: TGTGCCAGCGGCCCTGGCCAGCGGGACTTCAATGAGCAGTTCTTC. Encoded protein: CASGPGQRDFNEQFF. The chain recombines TRBV19 with TRBJ2-1; TRBD2 agrees at 7 bases. The CDR3 sequence is 15 residues long. V shed 9 bases, J shed 6 bases, and the junction held 14 bases outside the gene matches. Germline V gene sequence: CDR1 LNHDA, CDR2 SQIVND (reference sequence).

The CDR3 DNA sequence: TGTGCCAGTAATCTCCTTGGGGGAGGACAGCCCCAGCATTTT. Its translation: CASNLLGGGQPQHF. The rearrangement uses TRBV19 and TRBJ1-5; D may be TRBD1 (5 bases). CDR3 length: 14 amino acids. Germline CDR1 and CDR2: LNHDA and SQIVND (reference sequence). Trimming pared 7 bases from V and 7 bases from J, leaving 17 bases between.

J is TRBJ2-7 and V is TRBV11-2; 10 positions agree with TRBD2. With V trimmed by 5 bases and J by 6 bases, 10 bases remained unmatched. CDR1 is SGHAT, CDR2 FQNNGV, per germline. This CDR3 contains 15 residues. CDR3 protein: CASSPQREGRVEQYF. Here the CDR3 DNA reads TGTGCCAGCAGCCCTCAGCGGGAGGGCCGAGTCGAGCAGTACTTC.

This clone was detected a few times. The CDR3 loop reads CSAPTGYYGYTF. CDR3 nucleotide sequence: TGCAGCGCCCCTACAGGGTACTATGGCTACACCTTC. This rearrangement joins TRBV29-1 to TRBJ1-2; D might be TRBD1 (6 bases). The ends were cut back, 7 bases at V and 3 bases at J, with 12 bases in the middle. The CDR3 contains 12 residues. CDR1 SQVTM and CDR2 ANQGSEA come from the germline V gene.

V and J are TRBV9 and TRBJ2-3; D not resolved. Germline-derived CDR1 and CDR2 are SGDLS and YYNGEE. V was cut by 0 bases and J by 2 bases, with 7 bases left in between. The CDR3 has 14 residues. The CDR3 sequence is CASSVGSFTDTQYF. CDR3 coding DNA: TGTGCCAGCAGCGTAGGAAGCTTCACAGATACGCAGTATTTT.

This sequence joins TRBV30 and TRBJ1-1; TRBD1 aligns across 7 bases. The junction had 13 bases not matched to a gene; V was cut back by 4 bases and J by 5 bases. This CDR3 spans 15 amino acids. Germline CDR1 reads GTSNPN; CDR2 reads SVGIG (reference sequence). The CDR3 protein is CAWTKITGARTEAFF. The CDR3, as DNA: TGTGCCTGGACCAAAATCACAGGGGCCAGGACTGAAGCTTTCTTT.

The V gene is TRBV4-2, the J gene TRBJ1-6; no definite D call. CDR3 size: 13 residues. CDR1 LGHNA and CDR2 YNFKEQ come from the germline V gene. Trimming removed 0 bases at V and 7 bases at J, with 4 bases between. CDR3 amino acids: CASSQDRNSPLHF. In nucleotides, the CDR3 is TGTGCCAGCAGCCAAGATAGAAATTCACCCCTCCACTTT.

This chain links TRBV19 with TRBJ1-5; D unresolved. The CDR3 is made up of 14 amino acids. Germline V gene data show CDR1 as LNHDA and CDR2 as SQIVND (reference sequence). Trimming removed 7 bases from V and 0 bases from J, with 10 bases in between. The chain's CDR3 is CASTKDYSNQPQHF. In DNA, the CDR3 is TGTGCCAGTACTAAGGACTATAGCAATCAGCCCCAGCATTTT.

J is TRBJ1-2 and V is TRBV28; 7 nucleotides agree with TRBD1. V trimming: 6 bases; J trimming: 0 bases; junction bases outside the gene matches: 4. The CDR3 length is 14 residues. Germline-derived CDR1 and CDR2 are MDHEN and SYDVKM. As DNA, the CDR3 is TGTGCCAGCAGCCCCGGGACAGCTAACTATGGCTACACCTTC. It translates to CASSPGTANYGYTF.

The chain's CDR3 is CASSLVQAVYGYTF. In nucleotides, the CDR3 is TGTGCCAGCAGCTTAGTACAGGCCGTCTATGGCTACACCTTC. The rearrangement uses TRBV7-9 and TRBJ1-2; perhaps TRBD1 as D (5 bases). Trimming removed 1 base from V and 4 bases from J, with 10 bases in between. This CDR3 comprises 14 residues. CDR1 and CDR2 (germline): SEHNR, FQNEAQ (reference sequence).